This T cell receptor beta chain was identified during a study of T cells in Graves' hyperthyroidism and ophthalmopathy (dated by TCRdb to between 2017 and 2020). A note on the overall study: TCR V-J signatures able to tell the groups apart were searched for in a discovery cohort of some 97 patients, of whom about 40 had Graves' ophthalmopathy and 57 had stable Graves' hyperthyroidism. In addition, the study compared T-cell repertoires in thyroid tissue and in blood from about 6 Graves' hyperthyroidism patients. An independent validation cohort of some 18 hyperthyroidism patients and approximately 15 patients who later progressed to ophthalmopathy tested prospective prediction of ophthalmopathy. After blood sampling, hyperthyroidism patients were treated with methimazole at a starting dose of 30 mg daily, and ophthalmopathy patients were treated with high-dose intravenous methylprednisolone. TCR Vbeta CDR3 sequencing of 130 to 150 peripheral blood samples (under 45 ophthalmopathy, about 75 hyperthyroidism and some 17 progressor patients) is reported in the paper. The approximately 100 discovery patients were randomly split 7:3 into training and test sets.

The TCR beta CDR3 regions were amplified from the RNA transcripts. For the first round of RT-PCR on the TCR CDR3, the HTBI primer set was used together with the Qiagen OneStep RT-PCR kit. Libraries were constructed in a second round of multiplex PCR, after which size selection and purification were carried out. Paired-end sequencing of the libraries was performed with 100 bp reads on an Illumina HiSeq2000. On the authors' methods: Raw data were processed with SOAPnuke, discarding reads with adapters, uncalled bases, mean Phred below 15, or no exact constant-primer or identifier match. High-quality paired reads were merged using COPE v1.2.5, and each unique nucleotide sequence was defined as a clonotype. MiTCR v1.1 was used to align the clonotypes against IMGT TRBV, TRBD and TRBJ reference segments. The analysis included only V-J combinations with a frequency above 0.0001, which together covered around 99% of the repertoires. The TCS score was defined as F50 (clonal expansion) divided by E x V (chaos), with BLOSUM62-based TCRdist calculated between CDR3 peptides within each V-J. Welch's t-statistics and random forest reduced 500 to 550 V-J features to some 14, which were used in a naive Bayes classifier (R e1071). The similarity between thyroid and blood repertoires was quantified using the Morisita-Horn index. In TCRdb, the public reads were trimmed at Q25 with fastp and aligned with MiXCR, with productive beta chains retained. Records with the same CDR3 protein are collapsed into one entry carrying the most frequent genes and DNA. The V and J calls reflect TCRdb's pipeline rather than the authors' work. The sample table records about 580,000 distinct CDR3 sequences; about 43% of these occur just once. The biggest ten clones account for roughly 8.2% of the sample.

About this clonotype: Its target antigen remains unknown. Per-base qualities were not stored, and no clone one base away is much larger.

Stable Graves' hyperthyroidism was defined as the absence of progression to ophthalmopathy over 18 months of follow-up. The hyperthyroidism patients were between 18 and 65 years old and newly diagnosed, with a disease duration of less than 2 months. Patients with uncontrolled infections, other autoimmune diseases, pregnancy or lactation were excluded. Diagnoses were established on the basis of clinical symptoms, serum thyroxine and TRAb, thyroid ultrasound, and orbital computed tomography. Trizol reagent was used to extract total RNA, and RNA quality was then checked on an Agilent 2100 Bioanalyzer. Here is what the overall study found, with its caveats: Most expanded thyroid clonotypes (frequency above 0.001) were also detected in blood, suggesting blood repertoires may reflect thyroid immune responses. No statistical method was used to set the sample size in advance, and investigators knew the group allocation. In validation, the model predicted progression to ophthalmopathy with around 71% sensitivity and around 72% specificity, a median of approximately 6.7 months before onset. Ophthalmopathy was separated from stable hyperthyroidism by a 13 V-J signature model, with over 85% sensitivity and about 81% specificity obtained in cross-validation and 80%/75% obtained in testing.

Taken from cysteine to phenylalanine, the CDR3 has 15 residues. CDR3 DNA is the only sequence kept; it has 45 bases, read in frame from the first base. From the germline V gene, CDR1 is SGHTA and CDR2 is FQGTGA. V lost 0 bases and J lost 4 bases; the stretch between them is 13 bases long. The rearrangement joined TRBV7-3 to TRBJ2-7; the D segment could be TRBD1, given 5 matching bases. The TCR was taken from a young woman with Graves' hyperthyroidism. The sample comprised peripheral blood or thyroid tissue (not recorded which). Here the CDR3 is given as CASSLTQGRWYEQYF. The nucleotide sequence reads TGTGCCAGCAGCTTAACCCAGGGCAGGTGGTACGAGCAGTACTTC.